Listed below are T cell receptor beta chains from one sample, sequenced in a study of T cell responses to AZD1222 COVID-19 vaccine. TCRdb's copy holds only in-frame clones and misses some; the assay was immunoSEQ multiplex PCR. The data contain about 100,000 clones, about 89% of them singletons. The sequenced sample was peripheral blood, obtained on day 0 of MenACWY control vaccination. The receptors come from an adult in good health. CDR3s leave out the opening cysteine and the closing phenylalanine or tryptophan. Each record gives: CDR3 length, J gene, V gene, D gene, CDR3 protein. A D gene is named only where the DNA matches it firmly.

len: 13
j_gene: TRBJ2-7
v_gene: TRBV11-1
d_gene: TRBD1
CDR3aa: ASSLRDRAVYEQY

len: 12
j_gene: TRBJ2-2
v_gene: TRBV24-1
d_gene: NA
CDR3aa: ATRPGQNTGELF

len: 12
j_gene: TRBJ2-2
v_gene: TRBV15
d_gene: NA
CDR3aa: ATSRDGGTGELF

len: 14
j_gene: TRBJ1-5
v_gene: TRBV13
d_gene: TRBD1
CDR3aa: ASSFGTGGMWQPQH

len: 14
j_gene: TRBJ1-3
v_gene: TRBV6-1
d_gene: NA
CDR3aa: ASSELAEKGGNTIY

len: 12
j_gene: TRBJ1-2
v_gene: TRBV28
d_gene: NA
CDR3aa: ASSPRQVLYGYT

len: 14
j_gene: TRBJ2-1
v_gene: TRBV27
d_gene: NA
CDR3aa: ASSGSGGINYNEQF

len: 11
j_gene: TRBJ1-4
v_gene: TRBV5-1
d_gene: NA
CDR3aa: ASSLEGSEKLF

len: 12
j_gene: TRBJ2-5
v_gene: TRBV5-8
d_gene: NA
CDR3aa: ASSLGPPLKTQY

len: 14
j_gene: TRBJ1-3
v_gene: TRBV7-6
d_gene: NA
CDR3aa: ASSAQGRGTGNTIY

len: 13
j_gene: TRBJ1-1
v_gene: TRBV5-1
d_gene: NA
CDR3aa: ASSLVGGLNTEAF

len: 13
j_gene: TRBJ1-4
v_gene: TRBV7-2
d_gene: NA
CDR3aa: ASSPDTGRAEKLF

len: 10
j_gene: TRBJ1-1
v_gene: TRBV6-2/TRBV6-3
d_gene: NA
CDR3aa: ASSTYYTEAF

len: 14
j_gene: TRBJ1-3
v_gene: TRBV28
d_gene: NA
CDR3aa: ASSRGSLVTGNTIY

len: 13
j_gene: TRBJ1-5
v_gene: TRBV3-1/TRBV3-2
d_gene: NA
CDR3aa: ASSQTGDSNQPQH

len: 12
j_gene: TRBJ1-6
v_gene: TRBV5-1
d_gene: NA
CDR3aa: ASSLVGSNSPLH

len: 11
j_gene: TRBJ1-5
v_gene: TRBV19
d_gene: NA
CDR3aa: ASSRGPYQPQH

len: 11
j_gene: TRBJ1-2
v_gene: TRBV21-1
d_gene: NA
CDR3aa: ASGTGGNNGYT

len: 16
j_gene: TRBJ2-1
v_gene: TRBV5-4
d_gene: TRBD2
CDR3aa: ASSAATSGRARGNEQF

len: 10
j_gene: TRBJ1-2
v_gene: TRBV7-2
d_gene: NA
CDR3aa: ASSLDRSGYT

len: 11
j_gene: TRBJ1-1
v_gene: TRBV28
d_gene: NA
CDR3aa: ASSRPLGTEAF

len: 11
j_gene: TRBJ1-6
v_gene: TRBV12-3/TRBV12-4
d_gene: NA
CDR3aa: ASSLGSQFPLH

len: 13
j_gene: TRBJ1-3
v_gene: TRBV10-3
d_gene: NA
CDR3aa: AISESGNPGNTIY

len: 13
j_gene: TRBJ1-4
v_gene: TRBV4-3
d_gene: NA
CDR3aa: ASSQFRQTNEKLF

len: 13
j_gene: TRBJ2-7
v_gene: TRBV9
d_gene: NA
CDR3aa: ASSVGFGTAYEQY